A single T cell receptor beta chain is shown here with its context. Clones were sequenced by immunoSEQ multiplex PCR, and TCRdb holds only the in-frame ones, with some missing. The top ten clones hold 2.7% of a sample with 150,000 to 200,000 clones, roughly 86% of them seen once. This sample was included in a study of blood T cell repertoires in COVID-19. The material sequenced was peripheral blood. The clonotype originates from a man aged 40-50 years with active or convalescent COVID-19.

The CDR3 DNA reads as TGTGCCAGCAGCCAAGGAGACAGGGGGGATAGCAATCAGCCCCAGCATTTT. Translation gives CASSQGDRGDSNQPQHF. The rearrangement joins TRBV4-2 to TRBJ1-5; 9 bases fit TRBD1. CDR3 length: 17 residues. The junction had 4 bases not matched to a gene; V was cut back by 1 base and J by 0 bases. CDR1 LGHNA and CDR2 YNFKEQ come from the germline V gene.